The next 10 T cell receptor beta chains were all read from a single sample in a study of neoadjuvant anti-PD-1 for oral cavity cancer. This sample's time point: after neoadjuvant nivolumab, at surgical resection. Clones were sequenced by immunoSEQ multiplex PCR, and TCRdb holds only the in-frame ones, with some missing. This table holds 11,000 to 15,000 clones, roughly 70% found once. The material was PBMCs, obtained after nivolumab (anti-PD-1) treatment. These receptors came from a person aged 40 to 85 with oral cavity squamous cell carcinoma.

Remarks on this clone: Other nucleotide sequences in the sample specify the same CDR3. CDR3 region: CASSKAVSYEQYF. The CDR3 DNA reads TGTGCCAGTAGTAAGGCAGTCTCCTACGAGCAGTACTTC. The J gene is TRBJ2-7, the V gene TRBV19; unclear D gene. Trimming took 4 bases from V and 0 from J, leaving 7 bases between them. The germline V gene has CDR1 LNHDA and CDR2 SQIVND (reference sequence). There are 13 residues in the CDR3.

This clone is a singleton in its sample. The rearrangement links TRBV25-1 to TRBJ1-1, with D possibly matching TRBD1 (5 bases). The germline V gene has CDR1 MGHDK and CDR2 SYGVNS. CDR3 length equals 14 residues. Between the trimmed V and J ends, which lost 7 bases and 7 bases, there was a span of 19 bases. CDR3 protein: CASTSGGYSGEAFF. The CDR3 DNA reads as TGTGCCAGCACTTCTGGGGGGTATAGTGGTGAAGCTTTCTTT.

This sequence joins TRBV19 and TRBJ2-5, with D tentatively TRBD1 (5 bases). Trimming shortened V by 5 bases and J by 4 bases, and 11 bases separated the two germline ends. The CDR3 extends over 13 amino acids. Germline assignment: CDR1 LNHDA and CDR2 SQIVND (reference sequence). This CDR3 reads CASSSGSLETQYF. In DNA, the CDR3 is TGTGCCAGTAGTTCAGGGTCCCTAGAGACCCAGTACTTC. The entire variable domain, with the rest obtained from reference TRBV19 and TRBJ2-5, is as follows: DGGITQSPKYLFRKEGQNVTLSCEQNLNHDAMYWYRQDPGQGLRLIYYSQIVNDFQKGDIAEGYSVSREKKESFPLTVTSAQKNPTAFYLCASSSGSLETQYFGPGTRLLVL.

This chain uses TRBV19 with TRBJ1-5, with 8 bases that match TRBD1. The CDR3 totals 16 residues. Germline-derived CDR1 and CDR2 are LNHDA and SQIVND (reference sequence). Germline trimming cut 4 bases from V and 2 bases from J; bases unmatched to any gene: 7. In nucleotides, the CDR3 is TGTGCCAGTAGTACCACAGGGGGGCGAGGCAATCAGCCCCAGCATTTT. It codes for CASSTTGGRGNQPQHF.

This clone has more than one count but fewer than ten. The CDR3 bases are TGTGCCATCAGTGAGGACAGGAACTATGGCTACACCTTC. This gives the protein CAISEDRNYGYTF. The rearrangement uses TRBV10-3 and TRBJ1-2, with D maybe TRBD1 (6 bases). V lost 2 bases and J 2 bases, leaving 6 bases between the germline ends. The CDR3 sequence is 13 residues long. The germline CDR1 and CDR2 sequences are ENHRY and SYGVKD.

For the CDR3, the DNA is TGTGCCAGCAGCTTTTGGCCGGGAAACACCGGGGAGCTGTTTTTT. Translated: CASSFWPGNTGELFF. The rearrangement links TRBV5-6 to TRBJ2-2; a possible D gene is TRBD2 (5 bases). CDR3 length: 15 amino acids. Germline V CDR1 and CDR2: SGHDT, YYEEEE. Trimming pared 2 bases from V and 2 bases from J, leaving 10 bases between.

V gene TRBV11-2 combines with J gene TRBJ2-2; D unresolved. The germline V gene has CDR1 SGHAT and CDR2 FQNNGV. The CDR3 runs to 12 residues. Trimming left V 3 bases short and J 4 bases short, with 3 bases between. In nucleotides, the CDR3 is TGTGCCAGCAGCTTGGGCACCGGGGAGCTGTTTTTT. Protein: CASSLGTGELFF.

This clone was seen only a few times. This chain joins TRBV30 and TRBJ2-2; perhaps D is TRBD1 or TRBD2 (5 bases each). The length of the CDR3 is 14 residues. The V end lost 4 bases, the J end lost 2 bases, and 11 bases lay between the germline ends. Germline V CDR1 and CDR2: GTSNPN, SVGIG (reference sequence). In DNA form, the CDR3 reads TGTGCCTGGACCGGGGCCAAAAACACCGGGGAGCTGTTTTTT. Translation: CAWTGAKNTGELFF.

J is TRBJ1-1 and V is TRBV20-1; no firm D call. The CDR3 is 11 residues long. Germline CDR1 reads DFQATT; CDR2 reads SNEGSKA (reference sequence). V was cut by 2 bases and J by 7 bases, with 8 bases left in between. Written as DNA, the CDR3 is TGCAGTGCTAGACAGGCTGGTGAAGCTTTCTTT. It encodes CSARQAGEAFF.

The chain links TRBV15 to TRBJ2-1, with 9 bases fitting TRBD2. Germline CDR1 is LNHNV and CDR2 is YYDKDF (reference sequence). The CDR3 is made up of 17 amino acids. Trimming took 0 bases from V and 4 from J; bases not matched to a gene: 7. The CDR3 reads CATSRDNLAGIYNEQFF. The CDR3 DNA is TGTGCCACCAGCAGAGACAACCTAGCGGGAATATACAATGAGCAGTTCTTC.